Shown below are 22 T cell receptor beta chains from a single sample sequenced in a study of regulatory T cells in long-lasting Graves disease. Investigators prepared the TCR beta libraries by applying iRepertoire HTBI primers and Arm-PCR of CDR3 regions. TCRdb used MiXCR to reprocess the multiplex PCR reads, holding one entry per CDR3 protein. Of 350,000 to 400,000 distinct CDR3 sequences in the sample, 15% to 20% are singletons; the top ten hold 20%. As to time point: newly diagnosed GD, antithyroid drugs for less than 3 months. Construction of the TCR library relied on RNA isolated from PBMCs. These data also formed part of another study, on T cells in Graves' hyperthyroidism and ophthalmopathy.

Sequenced material: peripheral blood mononuclear cells (PBMCs), taken at new diagnosis, from a patient treated with antithyroid drugs. All receptors derive from a woman aged 18-35 years with Graves disease.

The table lists this clonotype with many counts. The chain joins TRBV9 to TRBJ1-3; TRBD1 agrees at 7 bases. This CDR3 is 15 amino acids long. The germline gives CDR1 SGDLS, CDR2 YYNGEE. V lost 0 bases, J lost 2 bases, and 2 bases stayed unmatched. CDR3 sequence: CASSVGGQPGNTIYF. CDR3 in DNA: TGTGCCAGCAGCGTAGGGGGACAGCCTGGAAACACCATATATTTT.

This clonotype occurred many times. The chain couples TRBV2 to TRBJ2-4, with a tentative D call TRBD2 (6 bases). Deletions cut 8 bases from V and 4 bases from J, with 12 bases between. There are 13 residues in the CDR3. Germline CDR1 SNHLY, CDR2 FYNNEI. CDR3 in DNA: TGTGCCAGCGACAGCCGGGGGAAAAACATTCAGTACTTC. This gives the protein CASDSRGKNIQYF.

This clonotype has ten or more counts. The chain employs TRBV5-5 and TRBJ1-2; TRBD1 matches at 7 bases. CDR1 and CDR2 from the germline V gene are SGHKS and YYEKEE (reference sequence). With V trimmed by 5 bases and J by 2 bases, 12 bases remained unmatched. The CDR3 has 16 amino acids. CDR3 protein: CASRWGGDSMNYGYTF. The CDR3 nucleotides read TGTGCCAGCAGATGGGGTGGGGACAGTATGAACTATGGCTACACCTTC.

This clonotype has a count of ten or more. The chain joins TRBV11-2 to TRBJ2-7; D uncertain. The DNA end lines up better with TRBJ2-5; the J call may be wrong. This CDR3 has 15 amino acids. CDR1 and CDR2 from the germline V gene are SGHAT and FQNNGV. The CDR3 DNA follows: TGTGCCAGCAGCCCTCGACTGAGCGCCGAAGAGACCCAGTACTTC. The encoded protein is CASSPRLSAEETQYF.

Many counts were recorded for this clonotype. The chain joins TRBV11-2 to TRBJ2-2; 8 bases line up with TRBD2. From germline, CDR1 is SGHAT and CDR2 FQNNGV. V lost 2 bases, J lost 6 bases, and 2 bases stayed unmatched. The CDR3 contains 14 residues. CDR3 nucleotide sequence: TGTGCCAGCAGCTTAAGCGGGAGTGCCGGGGAGCTGTTTTTT. It translates to CASSLSGSAGELFF.

In its sample, this clonotype was seen many times. The genes are TRBV20-1 and TRBJ2-2; 9 bases match TRBD2. The V segment lost 2 bases and the J segment 6 bases; nucleotides outside the gene matches: 1. The CDR3 has 13 residues. From germline, CDR1 is DFQATT and CDR2 SNEGSKA (reference sequence). CDR3 nucleotide sequence: TGCAGTGCTAGACCTAGCGGGGCCGGGGAGCTGTTTTTT. Amino acid sequence: CSARPSGAGELFF.

This clonotype has a count of ten or more. The CDR3 DNA follows: TGTGCCAGCAGCCAAGACCGACTAGCGGGGGGCCGGAACAATGAGCAGTTCTTC. It is translated as CASSQDRLAGGRNNEQFF. The chain employs TRBV3-1 and TRBJ2-1, with TRBD2 identical over 13 bases. The junction had 7 bases not matched to a gene; V was cut back by 0 bases and J by 5 bases. Germline assignment: CDR1 LGHDT and CDR2 YNNKEL (reference sequence). This CDR3 comprises 18 residues.

This clonotype was detected once. The chain couples TRBV11-2 to TRBJ2-2; 13 nucleotides match TRBD2. Germline V CDR1 and CDR2: SGHAT, FQNNGV. CDR3 size: 15 residues. J was trimmed by 6 bases and V by 6 bases; bases with no gene match: 4. The CDR3 sequence is CASRTSGGSAGELFF. The CDR3 bases are TGTGCCAGCAGGACTAGCGGGGGGAGTGCCGGGGAGCTGTTTTTT.

The table lists this clonotype with many counts. This chain links TRBV9 with TRBJ2-5; 7 bases are shared with TRBD1. The junction had 7 bases not matched to a gene; V was cut back by 3 bases and J by 2 bases. CDR1 is SGDLS, CDR2 YYNGEE, per germline. The CDR3 is 15 amino acids. CDR3 in DNA: TGTGCCAGCAGCGCGGGACAGACCGTTCAAGAGACCCAGTACTTC. It is translated as CASSAGQTVQETQYF. Full variable domain (rest looked up from reference TRBV9 and TRBJ2-5): DSGVTQTPKHLITATGQRVTLRCSPRSGDLSVYWYQQSLDQGLQFLIQYYNGEERAKGNILERFSAQQFPDLHSELNLSSLELGDSALYFCASSAGQTVQETQYFGPGTRLLVL.

This clonotype was counted a single time. The V call is TRBV5-6, the J call TRBJ2-3, with TRBD1 matching 8 bases. The J segment lost 3 bases and the V segment lost 7 bases, leaving 16 bases of the junction unmatched. The CDR3 sequence is 17 residues long. Germline loops: CDR1 SGHDT, CDR2 YYEEEE. CDR3 coding DNA: TGTGCCAGCGGCCCCGGCCAGGGGGCAGTCCGGACAGATACGCAGTATTTT. Residues: CASGPGQGAVRTDTQYF.

This clonotype was picked up a small number of times. J is TRBJ1-5 and V is TRBV7-2; possibly TRBD1 for D (5 bases). CDR3 length equals 16 residues. The germline gives CDR1 SGHTA, CDR2 FQGNSA. V lost 5 bases and J lost 1, with 15 bases in between. The CDR3 bases are TGTGCCAGCAGCCTCTCCGGAGCAGGGAGCAATCAGCCCCAGCATTTT. It encodes CASSLSGAGSNQPQHF.

The sample holds many counts of this clonotype. The chain is built from TRBV11-2 and TRBJ2-1, with TRBD2 matching over 11 bases. CDR1 and CDR2 from the germline V gene are SGHAT and FQNNGV. The V gene end was trimmed by 2 bases and the J gene end by 4 bases; junction bases not matched to a gene: 7. This CDR3 contains 17 residues. Here the CDR3 reads CASSLRTSGSSYNEQFF. In DNA, the CDR3 is TGTGCCAGCAGCTTACGAACTAGCGGGAGCTCGTACAATGAGCAGTTCTTC.

This clonotype was found a few times. The chain recombines TRBV29-1 with TRBJ1-3; 7 bases fit TRBD1. J gave up 2 bases and V 6 bases, and 7 bases lay outside the gene matches. CDR1 and CDR2 from the germline V gene are SQVTM and ANQGSEA. The CDR3 is 14 amino acids. The DNA for the CDR3 is TGCAGCGTGACGGACAGGAGACCTGGAAACACCATATATTTT. It specifies CSVTDRRPGNTIYF.

The chain has TRBV12-3 or TRBV12-4 and TRBJ2-1; 7 bases align to TRBD2. V was clipped by 1 base and J by 0 bases; unmatched bases: 12. The CDR3 loop spans 19 amino acids. The CDR3 sequence: CASSLVTAGLSSSYNEQFF. CDR3 DNA: TGTGCCAGCAGTTTAGTGACAGCGGGACTTTCAAGCTCCTACAATGAGCAGTTCTTC.

This clonotype was detected a few times. The rearrangement joins TRBV4-1 to TRBJ1-4; D unclear. This CDR3 comprises 14 residues. CDR1 and CDR2 (germline): MGHRA, YSYEKL. Trimming left V 0 bases short and J 8 bases short, with 10 bases between. This CDR3 is CASSQEPAPEKLFF. CDR3 in DNA: TGCGCCAGCAGCCAAGAACCCGCCCCGGAAAAACTGTTTTTT.

The rearrangement uses TRBV4-2 and TRBJ2-3, with D unresolved. The CDR3 consists of 15 residues. V lost 1 base and J lost 2, with 10 bases in between. The germline CDR1 and CDR2 sequences are LGHNA and YNFKEQ. CDR3 sequence reads: CASSQAWSTTDTQYF. In DNA form, the CDR3 reads TGTGCCAGCAGCCAAGCCTGGAGTACCACAGATACGCAGTATTTT.

This clonotype has a handful of counts. The rearrangement uses TRBV25-1 and TRBJ1-2, with 7 positions matching TRBD1. Germline V CDR1 and CDR2: MGHDK, SYGVNS. The CDR3 covers 17 residues. V shed 3 bases, J shed 8 bases, and the junction held 18 bases outside the gene matches. This chain's CDR3 is CASSDRGTRTALRGYTF. In DNA form, the CDR3 reads TGTGCCAGCAGTGACAGGGGGACACGTACGGCCCTACGCGGCTACACCTTC.

Remarks on this clonotype: A read error may explain this, as a much larger clone is one base away. The chain has TRBV6-2 or TRBV6-3 and TRBJ1-1; D call uncertain. This CDR3 has 18 amino acids. The V gene's germline CDR1 is MNHEY and CDR2 SVGEGT. With 4 bases removed from V and 0 bases from J, the gap between germline ends came to 21 bases. The DNA of the CDR3 is TGTGCCAGCAGTTTCACCTCGGGCCTAATAACAATGAACACTGAAGCTTTCTTT. Protein sequence: CASSFTSGLITMNTEAFF.

The chain employs TRBV7-3 and TRBJ2-5; 8 bases match TRBD2. Germline lookup yields CDR1 SGHTA and CDR2 FQGTGA. This CDR3 is built from 15 residues. V was clipped by 4 bases and J by 4 bases; unmatched bases: 8. In DNA, the CDR3 is TGTGCCAGCAGCTCCGGACTAGCAGGCGCAGAGACCCAGTACTTC. Its translation is CASSSGLAGAETQYF.

In its sample, this clonotype was seen a few times. This may come from a read error, since a much larger clone is one base off. This chain links TRBV12-3 or TRBV12-4 with TRBJ1-5; weak D call: TRBD1 (5 bases). The CDR3 sequence is 17 residues long. As DNA, the CDR3 is TGTGCCAGCAGTTTAGCCGGAAGGACAATGAGCAATCAGTCCCAGCATTTT. Encoded protein: CASSLAGRTMSNQSQHF.

This rearrangement joins TRBV5-1 to TRBJ2-5; maybe TRBD1 (6 bases). The V and J ends lost 4 bases and 5 bases respectively, with 15 bases between them. The CDR3 is made up of 14 amino acids. CDR1 SGHRS and CDR2 YFSETQ come from the germline V gene. DNA for the CDR3: TGCGCCAGCAGCCTAGGGACATGGGAGGAGACCCAGTACTTC. Encoded protein: CASSLGTWEETQYF.

This clonotype was detected ten times or more. CDR3 coding DNA: TGTGCCAGCAGTCCTCGGTCCTTTAAATATCAGCCCCAGCATTTT. This codes for CASSPRSFKYQPQHF. The V call is TRBV28, the J call TRBJ1-5, with no clear D. CDR1 and CDR2 from the germline V gene are MDHEN and SYDVKM. This CDR3 has 15 amino acids. Trimming stripped 5 bases from V and 5 bases from J, with 16 bases between.